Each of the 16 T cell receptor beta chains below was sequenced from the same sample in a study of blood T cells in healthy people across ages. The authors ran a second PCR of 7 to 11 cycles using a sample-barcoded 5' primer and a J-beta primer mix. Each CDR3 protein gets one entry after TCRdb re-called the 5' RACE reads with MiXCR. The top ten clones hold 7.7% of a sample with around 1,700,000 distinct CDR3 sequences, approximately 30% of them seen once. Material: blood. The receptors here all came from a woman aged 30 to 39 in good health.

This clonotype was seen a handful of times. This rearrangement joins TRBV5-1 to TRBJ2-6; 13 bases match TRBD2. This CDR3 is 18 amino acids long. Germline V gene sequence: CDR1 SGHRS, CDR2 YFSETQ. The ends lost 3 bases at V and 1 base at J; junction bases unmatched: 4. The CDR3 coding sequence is TGCGCCAGCAGCTACCCGGGACTAGCGGGATCTGGGGCCAACGTCCTGACTTTC. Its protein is CASSYPGLAGSGANVLTF.

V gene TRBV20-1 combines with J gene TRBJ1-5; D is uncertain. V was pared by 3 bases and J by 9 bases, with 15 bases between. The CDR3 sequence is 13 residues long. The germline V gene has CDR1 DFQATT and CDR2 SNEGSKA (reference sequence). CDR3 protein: CSARSTEDGPQHF. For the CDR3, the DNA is TGCAGTGCTAGGTCCACAGAGGATGGGCCCCAGCATTTT.

The CDR3 sequence: CSASRRQNTEAFF. The CDR3 DNA is TGCAGTGCTAGCCGGCGGCAGAACACTGAAGCTTTCTTT. This chain joins TRBV20-1 and TRBJ1-1; the D is unclear. Germline assignment: CDR1 DFQATT and CDR2 SNEGSKA (reference sequence). The CDR3 runs to 13 residues. Trimming stripped 3 bases from V and 1 base from J, with 9 bases between.

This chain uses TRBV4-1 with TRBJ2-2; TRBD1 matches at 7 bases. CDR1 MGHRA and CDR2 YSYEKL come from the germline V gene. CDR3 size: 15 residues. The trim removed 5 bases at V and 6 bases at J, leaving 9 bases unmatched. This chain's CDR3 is CASSSGQIGAGELFF. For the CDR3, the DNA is TGCGCCAGCAGCTCGGGACAGATAGGGGCCGGGGAGCTGTTTTTT.

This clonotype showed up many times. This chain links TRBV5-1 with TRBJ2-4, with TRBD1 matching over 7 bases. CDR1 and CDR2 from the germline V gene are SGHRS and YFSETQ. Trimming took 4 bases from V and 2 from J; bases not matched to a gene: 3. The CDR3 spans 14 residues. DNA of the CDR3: TGCGCCAGCAGCCGGGACAGTTCCAAAAACATTCAGTACTTC. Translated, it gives CASSRDSSKNIQYF.

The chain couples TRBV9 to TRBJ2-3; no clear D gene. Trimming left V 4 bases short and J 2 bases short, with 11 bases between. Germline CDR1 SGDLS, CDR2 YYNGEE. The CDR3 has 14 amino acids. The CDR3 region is CASSPLDNTDTQYF. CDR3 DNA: TGTGCCAGCAGCCCGCTGGATAACACAGATACGCAGTATTTT.

The CDR3 region is CASSYDRGSGVTKNIQYF. The CDR3 nucleotides read TGTGCCAGTAGTTATGACAGGGGGTCTGGAGTGACCAAAAACATTCAGTACTTC. The chain carries TRBV19 and TRBJ2-4, with 9 bases lining up with TRBD1. This CDR3 has 18 amino acids. The germline CDR1 and CDR2 sequences are LNHDA and SQIVND (reference sequence). V dropped 5 bases and J dropped 2; count of bases not matched to a gene: 13.

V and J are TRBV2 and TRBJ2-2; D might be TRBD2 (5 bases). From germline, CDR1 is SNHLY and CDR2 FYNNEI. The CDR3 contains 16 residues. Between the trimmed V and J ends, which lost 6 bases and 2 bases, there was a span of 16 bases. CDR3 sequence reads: CASSPPRGSNTGELFF. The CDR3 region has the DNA TGTGCCAGCAGCCCCCCCCGGGGTTCAAACACCGGGGAGCTGTTTTTT.

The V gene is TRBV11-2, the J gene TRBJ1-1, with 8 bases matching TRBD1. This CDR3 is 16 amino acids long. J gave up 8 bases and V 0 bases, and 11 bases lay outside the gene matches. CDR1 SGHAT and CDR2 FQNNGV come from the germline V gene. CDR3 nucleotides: TGTGCCAGCAGCTTAGAAGACAGGACAGGGAAGTACGAAGCTTTCTTT. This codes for CASSLEDRTGKYEAFF.

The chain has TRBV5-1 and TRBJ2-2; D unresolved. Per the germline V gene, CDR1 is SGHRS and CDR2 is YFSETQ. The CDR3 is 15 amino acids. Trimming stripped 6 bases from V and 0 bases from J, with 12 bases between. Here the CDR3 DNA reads TGCGCCAGCACAACAGCGAACTCGAACACCGGGGAGCTGTTTTTT. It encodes CASTTANSNTGELFF. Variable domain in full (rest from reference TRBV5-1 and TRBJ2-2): KAGVTQTPRYLIKTRGQQVTLSCSPISGHRSVSWYQQTPGQGLQFLFEYFSETQRNKGNFPGRFSGRQFSNSRSEMNVSTLELGDSALYLCASTTANSNTGELFFGEGSRLTVL.

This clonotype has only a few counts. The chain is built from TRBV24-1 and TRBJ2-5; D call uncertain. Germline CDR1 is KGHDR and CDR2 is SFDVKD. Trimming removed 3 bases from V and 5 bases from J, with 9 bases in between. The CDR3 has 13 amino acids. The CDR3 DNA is TGTGCCACCAGTGATATGCACGGGGAGACCCAGTACTTC. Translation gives CATSDMHGETQYF.

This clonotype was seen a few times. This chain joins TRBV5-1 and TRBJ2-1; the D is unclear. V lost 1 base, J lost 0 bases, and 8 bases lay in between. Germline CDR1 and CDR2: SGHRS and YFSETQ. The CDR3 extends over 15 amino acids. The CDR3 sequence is CASSLKVSSYNEQFF. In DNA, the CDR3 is TGCGCCAGCAGCTTGAAGGTCAGCTCCTACAATGAGCAGTTCTTC.

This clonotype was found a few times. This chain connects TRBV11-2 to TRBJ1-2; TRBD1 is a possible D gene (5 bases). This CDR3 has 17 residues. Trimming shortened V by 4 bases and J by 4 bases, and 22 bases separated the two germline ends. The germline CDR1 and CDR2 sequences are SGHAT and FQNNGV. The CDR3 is CASSSVRELTATYGYTF. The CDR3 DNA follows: TGTGCCAGCAGCTCCGTAAGGGAATTGACAGCAACCTATGGCTACACCTTC.

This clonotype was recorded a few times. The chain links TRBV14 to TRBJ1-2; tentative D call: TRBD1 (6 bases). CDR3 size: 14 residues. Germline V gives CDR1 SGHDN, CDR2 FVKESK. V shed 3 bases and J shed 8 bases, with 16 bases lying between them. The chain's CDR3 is CASSQGGAGGGYTF. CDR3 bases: TGTGCCAGCAGCCAGGGGGGCGCGGGCGGAGGCTACACCTTC. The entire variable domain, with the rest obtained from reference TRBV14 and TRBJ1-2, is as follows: EAGVTQFPSHSVIEKGQTVTLRCDPISGHDNLYWYRRVMGKEIKFLLHFVKESKQDESGMPNNRFLAERTGGTYSTLKVQPAELEDSGVYFCASSQGGAGGGYTFGSGTRLTVV.

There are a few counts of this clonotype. The CDR3 region is CASSKRDSEETQYF. As DNA, the CDR3 is TGTGCCAGCAGCAAACGGGACAGCGAAGAGACCCAGTACTTC. This sequence joins TRBV11-2 and TRBJ2-5; 7 positions match TRBD1. The CDR3 sequence is 14 residues long. The V and J ends lost 5 bases and 3 bases, in that order; junction bases with no gene match: 6. Germline assignment: CDR1 SGHAT and CDR2 FQNNGV.

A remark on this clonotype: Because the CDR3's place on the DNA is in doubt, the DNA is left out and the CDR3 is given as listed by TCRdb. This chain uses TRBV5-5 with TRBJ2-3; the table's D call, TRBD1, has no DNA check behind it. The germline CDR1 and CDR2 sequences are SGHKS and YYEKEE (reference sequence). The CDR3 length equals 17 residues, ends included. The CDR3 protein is CASSFGPGRGAGDTQYF.